The source of this TCR beta chain is a study of siplizumab effects on memory and regulatory T cells. Germline V gene data show CDR1 as MGHDK and CDR2 as SYGVNS. Trimming took 3 bases from V and 7 from J, leaving 10 bases between them. CDR3 size: 13 residues. The repertoire was sequenced with immunoSEQ multiplex PCR; TCRdb's copy has only in-frame clones and lacks some. The sample consists of tens of thousands of clones, approximately 93% of them appearing once. Material: CD8+ T cells sorted from blood. The sequence derives from a human donor in good health. V is TRBV25-1 and J is TRBJ2-1; no clear D gene. The CDR3 DNA is TGTGCCAGCAGTGACAGCACTGTAAATGAGCAGTTCTTC. This gives the protein CASSDSTVNEQFF.